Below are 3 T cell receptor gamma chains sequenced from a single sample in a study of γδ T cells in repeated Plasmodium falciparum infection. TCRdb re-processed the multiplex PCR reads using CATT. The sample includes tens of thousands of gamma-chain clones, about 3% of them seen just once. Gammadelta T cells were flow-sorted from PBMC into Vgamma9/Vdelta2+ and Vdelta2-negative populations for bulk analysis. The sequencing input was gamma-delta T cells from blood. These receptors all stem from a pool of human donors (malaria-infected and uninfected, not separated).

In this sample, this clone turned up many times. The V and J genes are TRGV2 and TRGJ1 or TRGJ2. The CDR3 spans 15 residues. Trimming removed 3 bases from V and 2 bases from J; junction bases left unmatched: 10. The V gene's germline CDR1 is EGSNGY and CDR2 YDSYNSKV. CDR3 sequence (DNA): TGTGCCACCTGGGACCGGGATTGGTATTATTATAAGAAACTCTTT. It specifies CATWDRDWYYYKKLF.

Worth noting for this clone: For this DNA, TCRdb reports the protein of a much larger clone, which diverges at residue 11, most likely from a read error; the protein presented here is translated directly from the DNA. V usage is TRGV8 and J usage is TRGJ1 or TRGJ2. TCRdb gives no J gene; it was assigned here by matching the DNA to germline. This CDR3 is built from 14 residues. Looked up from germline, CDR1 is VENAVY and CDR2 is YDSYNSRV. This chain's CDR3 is CATWDMSNYYRKLF. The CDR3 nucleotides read TGTGCCACCTGGGATATGTCGAATTATTATAGGAAACTCTTT.

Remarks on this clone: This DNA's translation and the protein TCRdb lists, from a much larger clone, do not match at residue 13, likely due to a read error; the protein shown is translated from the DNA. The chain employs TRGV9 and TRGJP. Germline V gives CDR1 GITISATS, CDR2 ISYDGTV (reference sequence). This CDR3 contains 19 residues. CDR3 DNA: TGTGCCTTGTGGGAGGTGCGTAAGGAACAAGAGTTGAGCAAAAAAATCAAGGTATTT. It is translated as CALWEVRKEQELSKKIKVF.